This T cell receptor beta chain derives from a study of blood T cell repertoires in COVID-19 (TCRdb year 2020). For the study in its entirety: Samples from collaborators originated in the United States, Italy and Spain and spanned both the acute and convalescent phases of COVID-19. The material from the prospective study consisted of cDNA or gDNA derived from T cells, B-cell-depleted T cells, or PBMCs. Subjects who had been exposed to COVID-19, were actively infected with it, or had recovered from it provided the deeply sampled blood TCRbeta repertoires that made up the dataset. The repertoires were released in a freely available public database meant as a resource for research on the immune response to SARS-CoV-2. The samples were drawn from two sources: the first 160 participants of the ongoing ImmuneRACE study, and 950 to 1,500 subjects contributed by 6 global collaborators. The sample metadata nearly always contained a de-identified subject ID, COVID-19 status, age in years and sex. HLA class I and class II types, where available, came from metadata supplied by the sample provider rather than from assay-based typing.

TCRbeta CDR3 regions were amplified from genomic DNA using the immunoSEQ Assay, a bias-controlled multiplex PCR. The original pipeline was this. The number of nucleated cells in each sample was estimated by amplification of reference gene primers within the assay. To quantify the absolute abundance of each unique TCRbeta CDR3 rearrangement, sequence reads were collapsed and filtered. For each sample, productive Simpson clonality was calculated as the square root of Simpson's diversity index over productive rearrangements. Entries here come from immuneACCESS through TCRdb and include only in-frame sequences with V and J called. Some clones fail to appear in such tables; in the studies checked, an unresolved V gene covers under half of the shortfall, and the cause of the remainder is unknown. Clone size and V and J calls were adopted from that table, with D and trimming inferred from the DNA. The sample has tens of thousands of clones on record, about 82% of them singletons. The top ten clones comprise around a quarter of the sample.

Summary of the overall study and its limitations: Clinical and demographic metadata were provided uncurated, with the amount varying by source and participant.

CDR1 MNHEY and CDR2 SMNVEV were looked up in the germline V gene (reference sequence). There are 14 amino acids in the CDR3, from cysteine to phenylalanine inclusive. Only CDR3 DNA remains: 42 bases, in frame from the first base. A distance of 15 bases separates the germline ends of V and J, which lose 6 bases and 4 bases respectively. Collaborating institutions collected whole blood in K2EDTA tubes following their own protocols. Collaborator samples were shipped for TCRbeta analysis as frozen whole blood, isolated PBMCs, or DNA extracted from either sample type. About this clone itself: The clone's antigen remains unknown. No much larger clonotype is one base removed from it; base qualities were not supplied.

This TCR was sampled from a human donor in a cohort sampled during active COVID-19. Recombination joined TRBV27 with TRBJ1-1; a tentative D call is TRBD1 (6 bases match). The specimen was peripheral blood. The CDR3 corresponds to CASSQGWGTTEAFF. The DNA sequence is TGTGCCAGCAGCCAGGGGTGGGGGACCACTGAAGCTTTCTTT.